One and the same sample provided the 31 T cell receptor beta chains below, sequenced in a study of T-cell memory formation after mild COVID-19. A single record per CDR3 protein comes from TCRdb applying MiXCR to the 5' RACE reads. In the table there are 200,000 to 250,000 distinct CDR3 sequences, more than 9% of which are singletons. The sample comprised PBMCs or a T cell subset sorted from them (not recorded which). These receptor sequences come from a man aged 18 to 30 who had mild COVID-19 (a few samples of this study predate the infection). Cell type and time point are not known.

This clonotype has just a few counts. This sequence joins TRBV4-3 and TRBJ1-1; 7 positions agree with TRBD1. CDR3 length: 16 residues. V shed 0 bases and J 5 bases; nucleotides not matched to a gene: 9. The germline gives CDR1 LGHNA, CDR2 YSLEER. The CDR3 region is CASSQDTGRGGTEAFF. The DNA of the CDR3 is TGCGCCAGCAGCCAAGATACAGGCAGGGGGGGGACTGAAGCTTTCTTT.

The chain combines TRBV4-1 with TRBJ2-1; 9 bases line up with TRBD1. CDR1 is MGHRA, CDR2 YSYEKL, per germline. CDR3 length: 16 residues. V lost 5 bases and J lost 5; bases outside the gene matches: 10. In DNA, the CDR3 is TGCGCCAGCAGCTACACCCGAACAGGGGGCCACAATGAGCAGTTCTTC. This gives the protein CASSYTRTGGHNEQFF.

This clonotype was counted only a few times. The J gene is TRBJ1-2, the V gene TRBV4-1, with D hard to call. The germline CDR1 and CDR2 sequences are MGHRA and YSYEKL. The CDR3 covers 16 residues. Trimming removed 1 base from V and 4 bases from J, with 16 bases in between. The CDR3 sequence: CASSQGLDWVIYGYTF. Here the CDR3 DNA reads TGCGCCAGCAGCCAAGGACTGGATTGGGTAATCTATGGCTACACCTTC.

J is TRBJ1-1 and V is TRBV19; weak D call: TRBD1 (5 bases). The ends were cut back, 5 bases at V and 9 bases at J, with 13 bases in the middle. CDR1 LNHDA and CDR2 SQIVND come from the germline V gene (reference sequence). This CDR3 contains 12 residues. The CDR3 sequence: CASSLRQGQAFF. CDR3 coding DNA: TGTGCCAGTAGTCTCCGGCAGGGCCAAGCTTTCTTT.

This clonotype occurred a few times. The V and J genes are TRBV6-4 and TRBJ2-5; 10 bases match TRBD2. Germline assignment: CDR1 MRHNA and CDR2 SNTAGT. V trimming: 1 base; J trimming: 2 bases; junction bases outside the gene matches: 4. This CDR3 contains 16 residues. Here the CDR3 reads CASSDFPSGGQETQYF. The CDR3 coding sequence is TGTGCCAGCAGTGACTTCCCTAGCGGGGGTCAAGAGACCCAGTACTTC.

In this sample, this clonotype turned up a few times. This chain connects TRBV7-9 to TRBJ1-5, with D perhaps matching TRBD1 (5 bases). The germline CDR1 and CDR2 sequences are SEHNR and FQNEAQ (reference sequence). The CDR3 runs 16 residues. Trimming cost V 6 bases and J 1 base, with 16 bases left between them. CDR3 DNA sequence: TGTGCCAGCAGTCCAGGTGGGGGGGGGAGCAATCAGCCCCAGCATTTT. This encodes CASSPGGGGSNQPQHF.

This clonotype was seen a handful of times. The chain recombines TRBV20-1 with TRBJ1-5; D may be TRBD1 (5 bases). Germline V gene data show CDR1 as DFQATT and CDR2 as SNEGSKA (reference sequence). The CDR3 extends over 15 amino acids. Trimming took 5 bases from V and 0 from J, leaving 14 bases between them. The CDR3 DNA follows: TGCAGTGCTTACTGGGGGGGAAATAGCAATCAGCCCCAGCATTTT. It translates to CSAYWGGNSNQPQHF.

The chain joins TRBV5-1 to TRBJ1-5; D might be TRBD1 (5 bases). Deletions cut 5 bases from V and 7 bases from J, with 16 bases between. This CDR3 contains 14 residues. Germline loops: CDR1 SGHRS, CDR2 YFSETQ. The CDR3 DNA reads as TGCGCCAGCAGTCCTGACATGCAGGGCCAGCCCCAGCATTTT. Its translation: CASSPDMQGQPQHF.

This clonotype came up a few times. This chain links TRBV6-2 or TRBV6-3 with TRBJ2-7; 11 bases are a match to TRBD2. The CDR3 contains 15 residues. V dropped 6 bases and J dropped 7; count of bases not matched to a gene: 11. In germline, CDR1 is MNHEY, CDR2 SVGEGT. The CDR3 DNA sequence: TGTGCCAGCAGGGACGCTAGCGGGGGGCATTTTGAGCAGTACTTC. This gives the protein CASRDASGGHFEQYF.

This clonotype has a handful of counts. V is TRBV19 and J is TRBJ1-5; 8 nucleotides match TRBD1. V lost 7 bases and J lost 1; bases outside the gene matches: 3. This CDR3 comprises 14 residues. Germline V gives CDR1 LNHDA, CDR2 SQIVND (reference sequence). The DNA of the CDR3 is TGTGCCAGTACAGGACAGGGAAGCAATCAGCCCCAGCATTTT. It is translated as CASTGQGSNQPQHF.

This clonotype was seen more than once but under ten times. CDR3 in amino acids: CASSYWARGETQYF. The CDR3 DNA follows: TGTGCCAGCAGTTACTGGGCCCGGGGGGAGACCCAGTACTTC. The chain carries TRBV6-5 and TRBJ2-5; maybe TRBD2 (6 bases). V was cut by 1 base and J by 5 bases, with 11 bases left in between. The CDR3 contains 14 residues. Per the germline V gene, CDR1 is MNHEY and CDR2 is SVGAGI.

This chain connects TRBV7-9 to TRBJ2-7; possible D gene TRBD1, 6 bases. The CDR3 loop spans 12 amino acids. Trimming removed 3 bases at V and 6 bases at J, with 9 bases between. Looked up from germline, CDR1 is SEHNR and CDR2 is FQNEAQ (reference sequence). CDR3 in amino acids: CASSLTGGEQYV. The CDR3 nucleotides are TGTGCCAGCAGCTTGACAGGCGGCGAGCAGTACGTC.

This chain joins TRBV4-1 and TRBJ1-6; the match to TRBD1 covers 8 bases. Per the germline V gene, CDR1 is MGHRA and CDR2 is YSYEKL. V gave up 0 bases and J gave up 9 bases; unmatched junction bases: 4. The CDR3 is made up of 15 amino acids. The CDR3 nucleotides read TGCGCCAGCAGCCAAGAGGACAGGGATGGTTCACCCCTCCACTTT. Its protein product is CASSQEDRDGSPLHF.

The chain employs TRBV7-9 and TRBJ1-2, with D unclear. Germline CDR1 is SEHNR and CDR2 is FQNEAQ (reference sequence). V was clipped by 4 bases and J by 4 bases, with 13 bases between them. The CDR3 sequence is 14 residues long. This CDR3 reads CASSSRAIVYGYTF. Here the CDR3 DNA reads TGTGCCAGCAGCTCTCGGGCGATTGTCTATGGCTACACCTTC.

The chain has TRBV12-3 or TRBV12-4 and TRBJ1-1, with 8 bases that match TRBD1. V gave up 7 bases and J gave up 6 bases; unmatched junction bases: 13. This CDR3 contains 15 residues. CDR3 DNA sequence: TGTGCCAGCACCTCACCCGACAGGGGTAGGTCTGAAGCTTTCTTT. Encoded protein: CASTSPDRGRSEAFF.

This clonotype showed up many times. The J gene is TRBJ2-2, the V gene TRBV7-6, with a possible D match to TRBD1 (5 bases). V was clipped by 3 bases and J by 3 bases, with 14 bases between them. The CDR3 is made up of 16 amino acids. CDR1 and CDR2 (germline): SGHVS, FNYEAQ. The CDR3 region has the DNA TGTGCCAGCAGCTTTATGGCAGGGTTGGACACCGGGGAGCTGTTTTTT. This gives the protein CASSFMAGLDTGELFF.

This chain links TRBV7-9 with TRBJ1-2, with D perhaps TRBD1 (5 bases). The CDR3 length is 14 residues. CDR1 is SEHNR, CDR2 FQNEAQ, per germline (reference sequence). Trimming removed 2 bases at V and 5 bases at J, with 12 bases between. The CDR3 reads CASSLSSRGYGYTF. The DNA of the CDR3 is TGTGCCAGCAGCTTAAGTTCCCGGGGGTATGGCTACACCTTC.

This chain uses TRBV5-1 with TRBJ2-5; 8 nucleotides match TRBD2. Trimming cost V 8 bases and J 0 bases; bases outside gene matches: 6. The CDR3 contains 14 residues. The germline CDR1 and CDR2 sequences are SGHRS and YFSETQ. CDR3 residues: CARSGGPYQETQYF. The CDR3 bases are TGCGCCAGGAGCGGGGGCCCGTACCAAGAGACCCAGTACTTC.

The chain joins TRBV5-4 to TRBJ2-7; 7 nucleotides align to TRBD1. The CDR3 sequence is 16 residues long. Per germline, CDR1 SGHNT and CDR2 YYREEE (reference sequence). J gave up 4 bases and V 5 bases, and 15 bases lay outside the gene matches. CDR3 DNA: TGTGCCAGCAGATCGGGCCCCGGGACAGAGAGTTACGAGCAGTACGTC. This translates into CASRSGPGTESYEQYV.

A single count supports this clonotype. The J gene is TRBJ2-7, the V gene TRBV5-1, with 7 positions matching TRBD1. The CDR3 sequence is 13 residues long. Germline values: CDR1 SGHRS, CDR2 YFSETQ. V gave up 2 bases and J gave up 5 bases; unmatched junction bases: 4. Written as DNA, the CDR3 is TGCGCCAGCAGCTTTGAGGGGGCGGACGAGCAGTACGTC. Its translation is CASSFEGADEQYV.

V gene TRBV5-8 combines with J gene TRBJ2-7; D possibly corresponds to TRBD1 (6 bases). V was cut by 4 bases and J by 2 bases, with 10 bases left in between. Germline V lookup: CDR1 SGHTS, CDR2 YDEGEE. This CDR3 is built from 13 residues. The CDR3 here is CASSRGGPYEQYV. In DNA, the CDR3 is TGTGCCAGCAGCCGAGGGGGACCCTACGAGCAGTACGTC.

This clonotype appeared many times. The chain joins TRBV7-3 to TRBJ2-1; 10 nucleotides line up with TRBD2. Germline CDR1 reads SGHTA; CDR2 reads FQGTGA. The CDR3 has 19 residues. The J segment lost 0 bases and the V segment lost 5 bases, leaving 13 bases of the junction unmatched. The CDR3 nucleotides read TGTGCCAGCAGCCTTATTAGCGGGGGGTCCAGGAGCTCCTACAATGAGCAGTTCTTC. It specifies CASSLISGGSRSSYNEQFF. Supplemented by reference TRBV7-3 and TRBJ2-1, the full variable domain reads GAGVSQTPSNKVTEKGKYVELRCDPISGHTALYWYRQSLGQGPEFLIYFQGTGAADDSGLPNDRFFAVRPEGSVSTLKIQRTERGDSAVYLCASSLISGGSRSSYNEQFFGPGTRLTVL.

In this sample, this clonotype turned up a few times. The chain is built from TRBV27 and TRBJ1-6; D unclear. The ends were cut back, 2 bases at V and 0 bases at J, with 14 bases in the middle. CDR3 length equals 18 residues. CDR1 MNHEY and CDR2 SMNVEV come from the germline V gene (reference sequence). CDR3 protein: CASSLLGSRSSYNSPLHF. The CDR3 nucleotides are TGTGCCAGCAGTTTACTTGGCAGCAGAAGCTCCTATAATTCACCCCTCCACTTT.

This clonotype appeared a few times. This chain joins TRBV6-5 and TRBJ2-7, with D perhaps matching TRBD1 or TRBD2 (5 bases each). Germline lookup yields CDR1 MNHEY and CDR2 SVGAGI. The CDR3 is 13 residues long. The CDR3 nucleotides read TGTGCCAGCAGTGACTCGGGACGACGCGAGCAGTACGTC. Amino acid sequence: CASSDSGRREQYV.

The CDR3 spells CSVRPGPPVGPQHF. The CDR3 DNA reads TGCAGTGTGAGACCGGGCCCCCCGGTAGGGCCCCAGCATTTT. This chain uses TRBV20-1 with TRBJ1-5; D gene uncertain. V was shortened by 7 bases and J by 9 bases, with 22 bases between the two germline ends. There are 14 residues in the CDR3. Germline V gene sequence: CDR1 DFQATT, CDR2 SNEGSKA (reference sequence).

This clonotype was observed a handful of times. V gene TRBV2 combines with J gene TRBJ2-2, with 9 bases that match TRBD1. Trimming at V came to 6 bases and at J to 7 bases, leaving 9 bases not matched to a gene. The CDR3 is made up of 15 amino acids. Germline loops: CDR1 SNHLY, CDR2 FYNNEI. CDR3 in DNA: TGTGCCAGCAGCGCTAACAGGGGGCTTAACGGGGAGCTGTTTTTT. Translation: CASSANRGLNGELFF.

This clonotype occurred many times. The chain is built from TRBV20-1 and TRBJ2-3; D is unclear. CDR1 and CDR2 (germline): DFQATT, SNEGSKA (reference sequence). V lost 0 bases, J lost 2 bases, and 6 bases lay in between. CDR3 length: 13 amino acids. This chain's CDR3 is CSAREVYTDTQYF. The CDR3 DNA follows: TGCAGTGCTAGAGAGGTGTACACAGATACGCAGTATTTT.

This clonotype was observed a few times. The V and J genes are TRBV24-1 and TRBJ1-5, with 8 bases fitting TRBD1. V lost 4 bases to trimming and J lost 1 base; unmatched junction nucleotides: 5. This CDR3 has 16 amino acids. Germline-derived CDR1 and CDR2 are KGHDR and SFDVKD. DNA of the CDR3: TGTGCCACCAGTGACAATCGACAGGGGAGCAATCAGCCCCAGCATTTT. It encodes CATSDNRQGSNQPQHF.

The chain carries TRBV7-2 and TRBJ2-2; TRBD1 matches 9 bases. After removal of 2 bases from V and 5 bases from J, the junction contained 12 bases not matched to a gene. Germline V lookup: CDR1 SGHTA, CDR2 FQGNSA. This CDR3 is 18 amino acids long. The DNA for the CDR3 is TGTGCCAGCAGCTTACCAACAGGGGGCTCCGTGAGGACCGGGGAGCTGTTTTTT. Its translation is CASSLPTGGSVRTGELFF.

The table lists this clonotype with many counts. This rearrangement joins TRBV20-1 to TRBJ1-3, with D hard to call. CDR1 and CDR2 from the germline V gene are DFQATT and SNEGSKA (reference sequence). V was trimmed by 2 bases and J by 2 bases, leaving 13 bases between them. This CDR3 spans 15 amino acids. CDR3 amino acids: CSARRSLVPGNTIYF. DNA of the CDR3: TGCAGTGCTAGACGGTCACTTGTCCCTGGAAACACCATATATTTT.

A few counts support this clonotype. This rearrangement joins TRBV9 to TRBJ1-4, with D possibly being TRBD1 (6 bases). The CDR3 totals 13 residues. Deletions cut 5 bases from V and 8 bases from J, with 13 bases between. In germline, CDR1 is SGDLS, CDR2 YYNGEE. The CDR3 nucleotides are TGTGCCAGCAGTCAGGGTCAGGGGGAAAAACTGTTTTTT. Its translation: CASSQGQGEKLFF.